This is a list of T cell receptor beta chains from one sample in a study of T cells after yellow fever vaccination. TCRdb re-called the 5' RACE reads through MiXCR, storing one row per CDR3 protein. The table lists about 350,000 distinct CDR3 sequences, approximately 10% of them singletons. Sequenced material: PBMCs, taken on the day of the first yellow fever vaccination. The origin of the receptors is a man aged 18 to 29 who received the YFV17D yellow fever vaccine. Each CDR3 is given with its conserved first and last residue. The order of the fields is V gene, D gene, clone size, J gene, CDR3 protein, CDR3 DNA. The D gene is left open where the match is weak. Not all rows give a size; the values are once, few, many and, for expanded clones, a class.

v_call: TRBV4-2; d_call: .; clone_size: .; j_call: TRBJ1-2; cdr3_aa: CASSQGDQGLNYGYTF; cdr3_nt: TGTGCCAGCAGCCAAGGGGATCAGGGGCTTAACTATGGCTACACCTTC
v_call: TRBV27; d_call: TRBD1; clone_size: few; j_call: TRBJ2-6; cdr3_aa: CASSPLRTGILSGANVLTF; cdr3_nt: TGTGCCAGCAGTCCTCTAAGGACAGGTATTCTCTCTGGGGCCAACGTCCTGACTTTC
v_call: TRBV19; d_call: TRBD1; clone_size: .; j_call: TRBJ1-2; cdr3_aa: CASSIVRGTANGYTF; cdr3_nt: TGTGCCAGTAGTATAGTTCGCGGGACAGCAAATGGCTACACCTTC
v_call: TRBV20-1; d_call: TRBD2; clone_size: .; j_call: TRBJ2-2; cdr3_aa: CSARDRLAGGPEATGELFF; cdr3_nt: TGCAGTGCTAGAGATAGACTAGCGGGGGGCCCTGAGGCCACCGGGGAGCTGTTTTTT
v_call: TRBV18; d_call: .; clone_size: .; j_call: TRBJ2-3; cdr3_aa: CASSSMGTSPTSTDTQYF; cdr3_nt: TGTGCCAGCTCATCGATGGGGACGTCGCCGACAAGCACAGATACGCAGTATTTT
v_call: TRBV20-1; d_call: .; clone_size: once; j_call: TRBJ2-7; cdr3_aa: CSARDSAHEQYF; cdr3_nt: TGCAGTGCTAGGGACAGCGCCCACGAGCAGTACTTC
v_call: TRBV4-3; d_call: TRBD2; clone_size: .; j_call: TRBJ2-3; cdr3_aa: CASSQALWGGASHTQYF; cdr3_nt: TGCGCCAGCAGCCAAGCCTTGTGGGGGGGAGCCAGCCATACGCAGTATTTT
v_call: TRBV4-2; d_call: .; clone_size: few; j_call: TRBJ2-2; cdr3_aa: CASSPLGGFPGELFF; cdr3_nt: TGTGCCAGCAGTCCCTTAGGGGGGTTCCCCGGGGAGCTGTTTTTT
v_call: TRBV7-2; d_call: .; clone_size: .; j_call: TRBJ2-2; cdr3_aa: CASSLYRRGTGELFF; cdr3_nt: TGTGCCAGCAGCTTATACCGCCGAGGCACCGGGGAGCTGTTTTTT
v_call: TRBV12-5; d_call: .; clone_size: few; j_call: TRBJ2-3; cdr3_aa: CASGSPRGTPADYF; cdr3_nt: TGTGCTAGTGGTTCACCCCGCGGGACACCGGCCGACTATTTT
v_call: TRBV28; d_call: TRBD1; clone_size: once; j_call: TRBJ2-4; cdr3_aa: CASSNQDRGAKNIQYF; cdr3_nt: TGTGCCAGCAGTAACCAGGACAGGGGGGCCAAAAACATTCAGTACTTC
v_call: TRBV6-1; d_call: .; clone_size: .; j_call: TRBJ2-5; cdr3_aa: CASMEGRNRGDQETQYF; cdr3_nt: TGTGCCAGCATGGAGGGGAGGAACAGGGGCGACCAAGAGACCCAGTACTTC
v_call: TRBV4-2; d_call: TRBD1; clone_size: .; j_call: TRBJ2-2; cdr3_aa: CASSQEGRDSGELFF; cdr3_nt: TGTGCCAGCAGCCAGGAAGGCCGGGACAGCGGGGAGCTGTTTTTT
v_call: TRBV12-3/TRBV12-4; d_call: .; clone_size: few; j_call: TRBJ2-7; cdr3_aa: CASSLSSGLIYEQYF; cdr3_nt: TGTGCCAGCAGTCTAAGCTCCGGACTGATCTACGAGCAGTACTTC
v_call: TRBV19; d_call: TRBD1; clone_size: .; j_call: TRBJ1-1; cdr3_aa: CASSIGPGDSEAFF; cdr3_nt: TGTGCCAGTAGTATAGGCCCGGGGGACAGCGAAGCTTTCTTT
v_call: TRBV29-1; d_call: .; clone_size: few; j_call: TRBJ1-2; cdr3_aa: CSVEDPGQGGYGYTF; cdr3_nt: TGCAGCGTTGAAGATCCGGGGCAGGGAGGCTATGGCTACACCTTC
v_call: TRBV5-1; d_call: TRBD2; clone_size: .; j_call: TRBJ2-5; cdr3_aa: CASSDASGPETQYF; cdr3_nt: TGCGCCAGCAGTGATGCTAGCGGCCCAGAGACCCAGTACTTC
v_call: TRBV11-2; d_call: TRBD2; clone_size: .; j_call: TRBJ2-6; cdr3_aa: CASSFYSLAGLSGANVLTF; cdr3_nt: TGTGCCAGCAGCTTTTATTCTCTAGCGGGGCTCTCTGGGGCCAACGTCCTGACTTTC
v_call: TRBV18; d_call: .; clone_size: few; j_call: TRBJ2-1; cdr3_aa: CASSPTQDAEQFF; cdr3_nt: TGTGCCAGCTCACCTACACAGGACGCTGAGCAGTTCTTC
v_call: TRBV12-3/TRBV12-4; d_call: TRBD1; clone_size: few; j_call: TRBJ2-1; cdr3_aa: CASTRTGDGNEQFF; cdr3_nt: TGTGCCAGCACCAGGACAGGGGATGGGAATGAGCAGTTCTTC
v_call: TRBV5-6; d_call: TRBD2; clone_size: .; j_call: TRBJ2-3; cdr3_aa: CASSLRTSGLTDTQYF; cdr3_nt: TGTGCCAGCAGCTTGAGGACTAGCGGATTAACAGATACGCAGTATTTT
v_call: TRBV7-9; d_call: .; clone_size: .; j_call: TRBJ2-3; cdr3_aa: CASSLEQEGTDTQYF; cdr3_nt: TGTGCCAGCAGCTTAGAACAGGAGGGAACAGATACGCAGTATTTT
v_call: TRBV11-2; d_call: .; clone_size: .; j_call: TRBJ2-3; cdr3_aa: CASSWGRQGAGSDTQYF; cdr3_nt: TGTGCCAGCAGCTGGGGAAGACAGGGCGCGGGATCAGATACGCAGTATTTT
v_call: TRBV11-3; d_call: TRBD2; clone_size: few; j_call: TRBJ2-2; cdr3_aa: CASSLGSSGARAGELFF; cdr3_nt: TGTGCCAGCAGCTTAGGATCGAGCGGGGCTCGGGCCGGGGAGCTGTTTTTT
v_call: TRBV6-5; d_call: TRBD1; clone_size: few; j_call: TRBJ1-4; cdr3_aa: CASSYPSAPDREGLFF; cdr3_nt: TGTGCCAGCAGTTACCCCTCGGCGCCGGACAGGGAGGGTCTGTTTTTT
v_call: TRBV19; d_call: TRBD1; clone_size: .; j_call: TRBJ1-1; cdr3_aa: CASSTGQGDAFF; cdr3_nt: TGTGCCAGTAGTACCGGACAGGGAGACGCTTTCTTT
v_call: TRBV7-2; d_call: .; clone_size: .; j_call: TRBJ1-5; cdr3_aa: CASSPGPSSQPQHF; cdr3_nt: TGTGCCAGCAGCCCGGGCCCCTCGTCTCAGCCCCAGCATTTT
v_call: TRBV12-3/TRBV12-4; d_call: TRBD2; clone_size: once; j_call: TRBJ2-3; cdr3_aa: CASTLATSAADTQYF; cdr3_nt: TGTGCCAGCACCTTAGCGACTAGCGCCGCAGATACGCAGTATTTT